The clone carrying this T cell receptor (beta chain) was found a few times. What it binds is unknown. The authors' processing: A per-sample median of 95,638 TCRs was observed, with counts ranging from 23,224 to 690,600. TCRdb recomputed calls from the RACE reads with MiXCR, one row per CDR3 protein. The V and J calls here are based on TCRdb, not the publication. Altogether 65,000 to 95,000 distinct CDR3 sequences are present, around 9.4% being singletons, with the ten largest covering around 1.7%. This specimen comes from a study of human T cells and chemical hapten exposure. Across the whole study: TCR yields per sample varied mostly from small pooled library volume differences.

This sample's time point: healthy volunteer bleed at 6 weeks. Unfractionated whole blood yielded the extracted total RNA. Points from the study as a whole: DPC sensitization left the count of TCRs above 1 in 1000 unchanged.

Germline loops: CDR1 MNHEY, CDR2 SVGAGI. The CDR3 is made up of 15 amino acids. V was cut by 2 bases and J by 0 bases, with 10 bases left in between. This TCR was recovered from a female donor in good health. Some clones in this sample may be carry-over from other donors' samples. Sequenced sample: whole blood. The chain uses TRBV6-5 and TRBJ1-1; D not certain. The CDR3 nucleotides read TGTGCCAGCAGTTACGCTGGGTATGTGAACACTGAAGCTTTCTTT. Residues: CASSYAGYVNTEAFF.